These 20 T cell receptor beta chains were sequenced from one sample in a study of OX40 agonist ivuxolimab in advanced cancers. Sequencing used immunoSEQ multiplex PCR; TCRdb keeps in-frame clones, though not all of them. The sample has 70,000 to 95,000 clones, roughly 85% seen once. Source: CD4+ or CD8+ T cells sorted from blood, taken in a trial of the OX40 agonist ivuxolimab. Receptors were obtained from an adult with an advanced solid tumor such as melanoma, head and neck, liver or kidney cancer.

V gene TRBV28 combines with J gene TRBJ1-2; 12 bases are a match to TRBD1. Trimming at V came to 3 bases and at J to 7 bases, leaving 6 bases not matched to a gene. The germline gives CDR1 MDHEN, CDR2 SYDVKM. CDR3 length: 15 amino acids. CDR3 sequence (DNA): TGTGCCAGCAGTTTGTGGGGACAGGGGGCGCGTGGCTACACCTTC. Its translation: CASSLWGQGARGYTF.

The chain couples TRBV6-1 to TRBJ2-1; 12 nucleotides agree with TRBD1. The CDR3 consists of 16 residues. The germline V gene encodes CDR1 MNHNS and CDR2 SASEGT. V gave up 1 base and J gave up 7 bases; unmatched junction bases: 5. DNA of the CDR3: TGTGCCAGCAGTGAAGTTGGGACAGGGGGCTGGAATGAGCAGTTCTTC. It specifies CASSEVGTGGWNEQFF.

The CDR3 sequence is CASSPISVPTQYF. The CDR3 DNA reads as TGCGCCAGCAGCCCGATTAGCGTCCCTACGCAGTATTTT. V is TRBV4-1 and J is TRBJ2-3, with a tentative D call TRBD2 (5 bases). Trimming shortened V by 4 bases and J by 8 bases, and 13 bases separated the two germline ends. The CDR3 spans 13 residues. Germline CDR1 and CDR2: MGHRA and YSYEKL.

The chain is built from TRBV4-1 and TRBJ2-1; 13 nucleotides align to TRBD2. This CDR3 contains 19 residues. Trimming removed 3 bases from V and 8 bases from J; junction bases left unmatched: 16. The V gene's germline CDR1 is MGHRA and CDR2 YSYEKL. As DNA, the CDR3 is TGCGCCAGCAGCCACCGCGACCCCCCAACTAGCGGGAGGGCCGATGAGCAGTTCTTC. The encoded protein is CASSHRDPPTSGRADEQFF.

V gene TRBV5-1 combines with J gene TRBJ1-1, with a weak D call TRBD1 (5 bases). CDR1 and CDR2 from the germline V gene are SGHRS and YFSETQ. Trimming took off 0 bases at V and 7 bases at J, with 16 bases between the two ends. The CDR3 is 15 amino acids. CDR3: CASSLEGGAGREAFF. The CDR3 DNA follows: TGCGCCAGCAGCTTGGAAGGCGGGGCAGGCCGTGAAGCTTTCTTT.

This clone was seen only once. This chain uses TRBV5-4 with TRBJ1-3; no firm D call. V shed 1 base and J shed 0 bases, with 11 bases lying between them. This CDR3 comprises 16 residues. Germline V gives CDR1 SGHNT, CDR2 YYREEE (reference sequence). CDR3 nucleotide sequence: TGTGCCAGCAGCTTGAGGACGGGCAGCTCTGGAAACACCATATATTTT. Protein sequence: CASSLRTGSSGNTIYF. Combining the CDR3 with reference TRBV5-4 and TRBJ1-3 gives the whole variable domain ETGVTQSPTHLIKTRGQQVTLRCSSQSGHNTVSWYQQALGQGPQFIFQYYREEENGRGNFPPRFSGLQFPNYSSELNVNALELDDSALYLCASSLRTGSSGNTIYFGEGSWLTVV.

V is TRBV4-2 and J is TRBJ1-2, with D tentatively TRBD1 (5 bases). Germline CDR1 is LGHNA and CDR2 is YNFKEQ. Deletions cut 1 base from V and 4 bases from J, with 16 bases between. The CDR3 sequence is 16 residues long. The CDR3, as DNA: TGTGCCAGCAGCCAAGCCCATTCCGGGGGAGGCTATGGCTACACCTTC. Its protein is CASSQAHSGGGYGYTF.

J is TRBJ1-1 and V is TRBV4-1; D is ambiguous. V was trimmed by 4 bases and J by 1 base, leaving 10 bases between them. The CDR3 is made up of 14 amino acids. Germline CDR1 and CDR2: MGHRA and YSYEKL. CDR3 amino acids: CASSRTDGNTEAFF. DNA of the CDR3: TGCGCCAGCAGCCGGACCGACGGGAACACTGAAGCTTTCTTT.

The chain employs TRBV11-1 and TRBJ2-7; 11 positions agree with TRBD2. V dropped 1 base and J dropped 1; count of bases not matched to a gene: 9. Germline assignment: CDR1 SGHAT and CDR2 FQDESV (reference sequence). This CDR3 contains 18 residues. CDR3 in amino acids: CASSLEGLADAYSYEQYF. The CDR3 DNA sequence: TGTGCCAGCAGCTTAGAGGGACTAGCGGATGCTTATTCCTACGAGCAGTACTTC.

A single count supports this clone. This sequence joins TRBV5-1 and TRBJ2-3, with D possibly matching TRBD2 (6 bases). The CDR3 sequence is 16 residues long. Trimming left V 1 base short and J 5 bases short, with 17 bases between. Germline V gene sequence: CDR1 SGHRS, CDR2 YFSETQ. The CDR3 DNA reads as TGCGCCAGCAGCTTGTTGGCGGGAACCTCAGAAGATACGCAGTATTTT. Protein: CASSLLAGTSEDTQYF.

V is TRBV6-5 and J is TRBJ1-2; no clear D gene. The V end was cut by 5 bases, the J end by 2 bases, with 12 bases between. The CDR3 loop spans 14 amino acids. Germline V gene lookup returns CDR1 MNHEY and CDR2 SVGAGI. In nucleotides, the CDR3 is TGTGCCAGCAGTCCAGACTCAAGAAACTATGGCTACACCTTC. The encoded protein is CASSPDSRNYGYTF.

This rearrangement joins TRBV27 to TRBJ1-1, with 9 nucleotides matching TRBD1. Germline trimming cut 7 bases from V and 5 bases from J; bases unmatched to any gene: 11. Germline V gene lookup returns CDR1 MNHEY and CDR2 SMNVEV (reference sequence). This CDR3 contains 15 residues. The CDR3 here is CASNREQGASTEAFF. CDR3 nucleotide sequence: TGTGCCAGCAATCGGGAACAGGGGGCGTCTACTGAAGCTTTCTTT.

The chain couples TRBV5-1 to TRBJ2-7; D is possibly TRBD1 (6 bases). The germline gives CDR1 SGHRS, CDR2 YFSETQ. This CDR3 is 12 amino acids long. Trimming pared 4 bases from V and 6 bases from J, leaving 11 bases between. The CDR3 protein is CASSPDSLEQYF. CDR3 bases: TGCGCCAGCAGCCCGGACAGCCTCGAGCAGTACTTC.

Here the CDR3 reads CASSFQGDTEAFF. In DNA form, the CDR3 reads TGCGCCAGCAGCTTTCAGGGCGACACTGAAGCTTTCTTT. This chain connects TRBV5-1 to TRBJ1-1, with TRBD1 as a possible D gene (5 bases). The ends were cut back, 2 bases at V and 3 bases at J, with 8 bases in the middle. Germline V gives CDR1 SGHRS, CDR2 YFSETQ. The CDR3 extends over 13 amino acids.

The chain employs TRBV4-2 and TRBJ2-2; TRBD2 agrees at 9 bases. Germline V gene lookup returns CDR1 LGHNA and CDR2 YNFKEQ. The CDR3 is 18 residues long. Trimming at V came to 4 bases and at J to 3 bases, leaving 12 bases not matched to a gene. The CDR3 DNA follows: TGTGCCAGCAGCCTAAGAGGACAGACTAGCGGTTACACCGGGGAGCTGTTTTTT. This sequence encodes CASSLRGQTSGYTGELFF.

The chain uses TRBV19 and TRBJ2-7; maybe TRBD2 (5 bases). The germline CDR1 and CDR2 sequences are LNHDA and SQIVND (reference sequence). The CDR3 spans 14 residues. V was clipped by 5 bases and J by 2 bases, with 13 bases between them. CDR3 DNA sequence: TGTGCCAGTAGTCCCCAGCGGCCAGCCTACGAGCAGTACTTC. It translates to CASSPQRPAYEQYF. Complete variable domain (other parts from reference TRBV19 and TRBJ2-7): DGGITQSPKYLFRKEGQNVTLSCEQNLNHDAMYWYRQDPGQGLRLIYYSQIVNDFQKGDIAEGYSVSREKKESFPLTVTSAQKNPTAFYLCASSPQRPAYEQYFGPGTRLTVT.

The V and J genes are TRBV5-1 and TRBJ1-4; 9 positions match TRBD1. Trimming at V came to 0 bases and at J to 8 bases, leaving 5 bases not matched to a gene. Germline-derived CDR1 and CDR2 are SGHRS and YFSETQ. CDR3 size: 15 residues. This chain's CDR3 is CASSLGDRDHEKLFF. CDR3 nucleotides: TGCGCCAGCAGCTTGGGGGACAGGGATCACGAAAAACTGTTTTTT.

This sequence joins TRBV5-5 and TRBJ1-2, with D hard to call. V lost 0 bases and J lost 7, with 13 bases in between. The CDR3 has 14 amino acids. Germline V CDR1 and CDR2: SGHKS, YYEKEE (reference sequence). CDR3 DNA sequence: TGTGCCAGCAGCTTGGGGACCAGTTCTAGTGGCTACACCTTC. Translated: CASSLGTSSSGYTF.

V is TRBV2 and J is TRBJ2-7, with D tentatively TRBD1 (5 bases). The CDR3 is made up of 12 amino acids. The V end was cut by 6 bases, the J end by 6 bases, with 12 bases between. Germline CDR1 SNHLY, CDR2 FYNNEI. The CDR3: CASSAIRAEQYF. The CDR3 DNA reads TGTGCCAGCAGCGCAATCAGGGCCGAGCAGTACTTC.

The chain combines TRBV4-1 with TRBJ2-7; 9 bases map to TRBD1. CDR1 is MGHRA and CDR2 is YSYEKL in the germline V gene. This CDR3 region has 14 residues. After removal of 8 bases from V and 2 bases from J, the junction contained 7 bases not matched to a gene. The CDR3, as DNA: TGCGCCAGCGCCACCGGGACAGGGACCTACGAGCAGTACTTC. The encoded protein is CASATGTGTYEQYF.